A selection of T cell receptor beta chains follows, all from one sample in a study of blood T cell repertoires in COVID-19. Method: immunoSEQ multiplex PCR; TCRdb's copy keeps in-frame clones and lacks some. This table has tens of thousands of clones, about 90% appearing once. The sequencing sample was made of peripheral blood. The receptors stem from a man aged 55 to 69 with active COVID-19. Each CDR3 is given with its conserved first and last residue. A D gene is named only where the DNA matches it firmly. Some rows mark clone size as missing; the rest say once, few, many or name a class of expanded clone.

abundance: NA; j_gene: TRBJ2-7; v_gene: TRBV4-1; d_gene: TRBD2; CDR3aa: CASSQGGVADPPYEQYF; CDR3nt: TGCGCCAGCAGCCAGGGGGGGGTGGCGGATCCACCCTACGAGCAGTACTTC
abundance: once; j_gene: TRBJ2-2; v_gene: TRBV18; d_gene: TRBD2; CDR3aa: CASSPRREVGGELFF; CDR3nt: TGTGCCAGCTCACCTCGGCGGGAGGTTGGCGGGGAGCTGTTTTTT
abundance: NA; j_gene: TRBJ2-1; v_gene: TRBV5-1; d_gene: TRBD2; CDR3aa: CASSPGTSPWYNEQFF; CDR3nt: TGCGCCAGCAGCCCGGGGACTAGCCCCTGGTACAATGAGCAGTTCTTC
abundance: NA; j_gene: TRBJ2-7; v_gene: TRBV18; d_gene: TRBD2; CDR3aa: CASSPTSGRVYEQYF; CDR3nt: TGTGCCAGCTCACCGACTAGCGGGAGAGTTTACGAGCAGTACTTC
abundance: NA; j_gene: TRBJ2-6; v_gene: TRBV7-3; d_gene: TRBD2; CDR3aa: CASSPGLAGMSGANVLTF; CDR3nt: TGTGCCAGCAGCCCGGGACTAGCGGGGATGTCTGGGGCCAACGTCCTGACTTTC
abundance: NA; j_gene: TRBJ1-1; v_gene: TRBV3-1/TRBV3-2; d_gene: NA; CDR3aa: CASSQDPIPNTEAFF; CDR3nt: TGTGCCAGCAGCCAAGATCCCATCCCGAACACTGAAGCTTTCTTT
abundance: few; j_gene: TRBJ2-1; v_gene: TRBV2; d_gene: NA; CDR3aa: CASTPDRGGVGEQFF; CDR3nt: TGTGCCAGCACTCCCGACAGGGGAGGGGTGGGTGAGCAGTTCTTC
abundance: once; j_gene: TRBJ1-1; v_gene: TRBV27; d_gene: NA; CDR3aa: CASRFQGGYEAFF; CDR3nt: TGTGCCAGCCGTTTTCAGGGAGGATATGAAGCTTTCTTT
abundance: NA; j_gene: TRBJ2-1; v_gene: TRBV24-1; d_gene: TRBD1; CDR3aa: CATSDSTGGNEQFF; CDR3nt: TGTGCCACCAGTGATTCGACAGGGGGCAATGAGCAGTTCTTC
abundance: once; j_gene: TRBJ1-1; v_gene: TRBV24-1; d_gene: NA; CDR3aa: CAVKNLNTEAFF; CDR3nt: TGTGCCGTTAAAAATCTGAACACTGAAGCTTTCTTT
abundance: NA; j_gene: TRBJ1-2; v_gene: TRBV19; d_gene: NA; CDR3aa: CASSLSGTYGYTF; CDR3nt: TGTGCCAGTAGCCTCTCGGGTACCTATGGCTACACCTTC
abundance: NA; j_gene: TRBJ1-1; v_gene: TRBV6-4; d_gene: NA; CDR3aa: CASRPRAGNTEAFF; CDR3nt: TGTGCCAGCAGGCCTCGGGCGGGGAACACTGAAGCTTTCTTT
abundance: NA; j_gene: TRBJ2-1; v_gene: TRBV13; d_gene: TRBD2; CDR3aa: CASSLSSGGYNEQFF; CDR3nt: TGTGCCAGCAGCCTCTCTAGCGGGGGCTACAATGAGCAGTTCTTC
abundance: NA; j_gene: TRBJ2-3; v_gene: TRBV7-3; d_gene: TRBD2; CDR3aa: CASSLKPGTSGTTSTDTQYF; CDR3nt: TGTGCCAGCAGCTTAAAACCCGGGACTAGCGGGACTACTAGCACAGATACGCAGTATTTT
abundance: NA; j_gene: TRBJ2-1; v_gene: TRBV27; d_gene: TRBD2; CDR3aa: CASSRPSGMSNEQFF; CDR3nt: TGTGCCAGCAGTCGCCCTAGCGGGATGAGCAATGAGCAGTTCTTC
abundance: NA; j_gene: TRBJ2-3; v_gene: TRBV29-1; d_gene: TRBD2; CDR3aa: CSVELSGSSDTQYF; CDR3nt: TGCAGCGTTGAATTAAGCGGGAGCTCAGATACGCAGTATTTT
abundance: NA; j_gene: TRBJ2-4; v_gene: TRBV19; d_gene: TRBD2; CDR3aa: CASSRAAGAGNIQYF; CDR3nt: TGTGCCAGTAGTCGCGCGGCGGGAGCGGGAAACATTCAGTACTTC
abundance: few; j_gene: TRBJ1-1; v_gene: TRBV19; d_gene: TRBD1; CDR3aa: CASVDQGASETEAFF; CDR3nt: TGTGCCAGTGTTGATCAGGGGGCGTCCGAGACTGAAGCTTTCTTT
abundance: NA; j_gene: TRBJ2-3; v_gene: TRBV10-2; d_gene: TRBD2; CDR3aa: CASSDPAGNTDMQYF; CDR3nt: TGCGCCAGCAGTGACCCAGCGGGGAACACAGATATGCAGTATTTT
abundance: NA; j_gene: TRBJ2-5; v_gene: TRBV18; d_gene: NA; CDR3aa: CASSAFGLQETQYF; CDR3nt: TGTGCCAGCTCAGCCTTTGGACTACAAGAGACCCAGTACTTC
abundance: NA; j_gene: TRBJ2-3; v_gene: TRBV15; d_gene: TRBD2; CDR3aa: CATSSGTSGSLYF; CDR3nt: TGTGCCACCTCCTCCGGGACTAGCGGGAGTCTGTATTTT
abundance: NA; j_gene: TRBJ1-1; v_gene: TRBV4-1; d_gene: TRBD1; CDR3aa: CASSRRTGSNTEAFF; CDR3nt: TGCGCCAGCAGCCGGCGGACAGGGTCGAACACTGAAGCTTTCTTT
abundance: NA; j_gene: TRBJ2-7; v_gene: TRBV29-1; d_gene: NA; CDR3aa: CSVAVGYEQYF; CDR3nt: TGCAGCGTGGCGGTTGGCTACGAGCAGTACTTC
abundance: NA; j_gene: TRBJ2-1; v_gene: TRBV11-2; d_gene: TRBD2; CDR3aa: CASRALGGSSYNEQFF; CDR3nt: TGTGCCAGCAGGGCCCTAGGCGGGAGCTCCTACAATGAGCAGTTCTTC
abundance: NA; j_gene: TRBJ2-1; v_gene: TRBV27; d_gene: NA; CDR3aa: CASSLSTDNEQFF; CDR3nt: TGTGCCAGCAGTTTAAGTACGGACAATGAGCAGTTCTTC
abundance: NA; j_gene: TRBJ2-7; v_gene: TRBV7-9; d_gene: TRBD2; CDR3aa: CASSLDTSGSEQYF; CDR3nt: TGTGCCAGCAGCTTAGACACTAGCGGAAGCGAGCAGTACTTC
abundance: NA; j_gene: TRBJ2-1; v_gene: TRBV7-3; d_gene: NA; CDR3aa: CASSFETANNEQFF; CDR3nt: TGTGCCAGCAGCTTTGAGACAGCCAACAATGAGCAGTTCTTC
abundance: NA; j_gene: TRBJ2-1; v_gene: TRBV6-1; d_gene: NA; CDR3aa: CASSEALQTGMYEQFF; CDR3nt: TGTGCCAGCAGTGAAGCGCTGCAGACAGGCATGTATGAGCAGTTCTTC
abundance: NA; j_gene: TRBJ2-7; v_gene: TRBV7-8; d_gene: NA; CDR3aa: CASSLTGGTDYEQYF; CDR3nt: TGTGCCAGCAGCTTAACGGGGGGGACAGACTACGAGCAGTACTTC
abundance: NA; j_gene: TRBJ2-3; v_gene: TRBV7-3; d_gene: TRBD2; CDR3aa: CASSHGGGVTDTQYF; CDR3nt: TGTGCCAGCAGCCACGGGGGAGGGGTCACAGATACGCAGTATTTT
abundance: NA; j_gene: TRBJ2-3; v_gene: TRBV6-2/TRBV6-3; d_gene: NA; CDR3aa: CASSLADTQYF; CDR3nt: TGTGCCAGCAGTTTAGCAGATACGCAGTATTTT
abundance: once; j_gene: TRBJ1-2; v_gene: TRBV3-1/TRBV3-2; d_gene: NA; CDR3aa: CASSQVGGGYGYTF; CDR3nt: TGTGCCAGCAGCCAAGTCGGGGGTGGGTATGGCTACACCTTC
abundance: NA; j_gene: TRBJ2-5; v_gene: TRBV7-9; d_gene: TRBD1; CDR3aa: CASSLGTGGEETQYF; CDR3nt: TGTGCCAGCAGCTTAGGGACAGGGGGAGAAGAGACCCAGTACTTC
abundance: once; j_gene: TRBJ1-3; v_gene: TRBV10-3; d_gene: NA; CDR3aa: CAISDYRTVLSGNTIYF; CDR3nt: TGTGCCATCAGTGACTATCGGACAGTCCTCTCTGGAAACACCATATATTTT
abundance: NA; j_gene: TRBJ2-7; v_gene: TRBV6-6; d_gene: NA; CDR3aa: CASSPRRDKGEQYF; CDR3nt: TGTGCCAGCAGTCCCCGCCGGGACAAAGGCGAGCAGTACTTC
abundance: NA; j_gene: TRBJ2-5; v_gene: TRBV28; d_gene: TRBD1; CDR3aa: CASSLAGTGGETQYF; CDR3nt: TGTGCCAGCAGTTTAGCGGGTACAGGGGGCGAGACCCAGTACTTC
abundance: NA; j_gene: TRBJ2-3; v_gene: TRBV12-5; d_gene: TRBD2; CDR3aa: CASGLVRFGRGSTDTQYF; CDR3nt: TGTGCTAGTGGTTTGGTACGGTTCGGGAGGGGAAGCACAGATACGCAGTATTTT
abundance: NA; j_gene: TRBJ1-3; v_gene: TRBV19; d_gene: TRBD1; CDR3aa: CASSLPGQGVPGNTIYF; CDR3nt: TGTGCCAGTAGTCTGCCGGGACAGGGGGTCCCTGGAAACACCATATATTTT
abundance: NA; j_gene: TRBJ2-1; v_gene: TRBV6-5; d_gene: NA; CDR3aa: CASSYSVSYNEQFF; CDR3nt: TGTGCCAGCAGTTACTCGGTCAGCTACAATGAGCAGTTCTTC
abundance: once; j_gene: TRBJ2-3; v_gene: TRBV5-6; d_gene: TRBD2; CDR3aa: CASSLRLAGGDTQYF; CDR3nt: TGTGCCAGCAGCTTAAGACTAGCGGGAGGAGATACGCAGTATTTT
abundance: NA; j_gene: TRBJ1-1; v_gene: TRBV28; d_gene: TRBD1; CDR3aa: CASSPQTGVSTEAFF; CDR3nt: TGTGCCAGCAGTCCGCAGACAGGGGTGAGCACTGAAGCTTTCTTT
abundance: NA; j_gene: TRBJ1-1; v_gene: TRBV24-1; d_gene: NA; CDR3aa: CALGGRLNTEAFF; CDR3nt: TGTGCCTTAGGCGGGCGGTTAAACACTGAAGCTTTCTTT